Following are 27 T cell receptor beta chains from one sample sequenced in a study of shared clonotypes between healthy human individuals. Assay: immunoSEQ multiplex PCR; the TCRdb copy retains only in-frame clones and omits some. The sample lists 2 million to 2.5 million clones, 85% to 95% seen once, with 0.37% in the top ten. Sequencing was done on a sample of naive CD4+ T cells from PBMCs. Indicated subset: CD45RA+ positively selected. These receptors all stem from a man between 18 and 29 years old in good health. Some clones in this sample may be carry-over from other donors' samples.

This clone was recorded only once. The chain joins TRBV10-3 to TRBJ2-5; TRBD2 is a possible D gene (5 bases). Germline CDR1 reads ENHRY; CDR2 reads SYGVKD. CDR3 length equals 14 residues. The ends were cut back, 0 bases at V and 5 bases at J, with 10 bases in the middle. CDR3 protein: CAISESLAGETQYF. The CDR3, as DNA: TGTGCCATCAGTGAGTCCCTAGCTGGGGAGACCCAGTACTTC.

This chain connects TRBV6-5 to TRBJ1-1, with D unresolved. Per germline, CDR1 MNHEY and CDR2 SVGAGI. The V end lost 3 bases, the J end lost 4 bases, and 15 bases lay between the germline ends. CDR3 length: 15 residues. This CDR3 is CASSYVFPRGTEAFF. The CDR3 bases are TGTGCCAGCAGTTATGTTTTCCCACGAGGCACTGAAGCTTTCTTT.

The chain couples TRBV11-2 to TRBJ2-3; 8 nucleotides align to TRBD2. The CDR3 extends over 16 amino acids. Germline trimming cut 2 bases from V and 3 bases from J; bases unmatched to any gene: 7. Germline CDR1 and CDR2: SGHAT and FQNNGV. CDR3 in amino acids: CASSLIGTSGTDTQYF. CDR3 nucleotides: TGTGCCAGCAGCTTAATTGGGACTAGTGGTACAGATACGCAGTATTTT.

J is TRBJ1-2 and V is TRBV19; 9 nucleotides align to TRBD1. Germline V gives CDR1 LNHDA, CDR2 SQIVND (reference sequence). J gave up 8 bases and V 3 bases, and 7 bases lay outside the gene matches. The CDR3 runs to 14 residues. The CDR3 spells CASSMATGGRGYTF. CDR3 nucleotide sequence: TGTGCCAGTAGTATGGCGACAGGGGGTCGCGGCTACACCTTC.

This chain links TRBV6-1 with TRBJ2-3; possibly TRBD1 for D (7 bases). Trimming left V 3 bases short and J 4 bases short, with 17 bases between. This CDR3 spans 16 amino acids. Germline assignment: CDR1 MNHNS and CDR2 SASEGT. The CDR3 here is CASSDRGTERADTQYF. CDR3 in DNA: TGTGCCAGCAGTGATCGGGGGACAGAAAGAGCAGATACGCAGTATTTT.

The chain has TRBV9 and TRBJ2-2; D is ambiguous. CDR3 length equals 15 residues. V lost 2 bases and J lost 4, with 12 bases in between. Germline V gene lookup returns CDR1 SGDLS and CDR2 YYNGEE. The CDR3 protein is CASSVGPSGTGELFF. In nucleotides, the CDR3 is TGTGCCAGCAGCGTGGGTCCCTCAGGCACCGGGGAGCTGTTTTTT.

In the case of this clone: Other nucleotide sequences in the sample specify the same CDR3. The V call is TRBV25-1, the J call TRBJ2-6; D unclear. Between the trimmed V and J ends, which lost 5 bases and 1 base, there was a span of 0 bases. Germline values: CDR1 MGHDK, CDR2 SYGVNS. This CDR3 comprises 12 residues. The CDR3 coding sequence is TGTGCCAGCAGTTCTGGGGCCAACGTCCTGACTTTC. Amino acids: CASSSGANVLTF.

J is TRBJ2-2 and V is TRBV29-1; 7 bases agree with TRBD2. After removal of 4 bases from V and 1 base from J, the junction contained 6 bases not matched to a gene. CDR1 is SQVTM, CDR2 ANQGSEA, per germline. The CDR3 loop spans 15 amino acids. CDR3 protein: CSVVAGVGNTGELFF. Here the CDR3 DNA reads TGCAGCGTTGTCGCGGGAGTCGGGAACACCGGGGAGCTGTTTTTT.

The chain couples TRBV19 to TRBJ2-3, with a weak D call TRBD2 (5 bases). V was pared by 3 bases and J by 2 bases, with 15 bases between. Germline CDR1 is LNHDA and CDR2 is SQIVND (reference sequence). This CDR3 region has 16 residues. Here the CDR3 reads CASSIRRSANTDTQYF. CDR3 bases: TGTGCCAGTAGTATTCGGCGTAGCGCGAACACAGATACGCAGTATTTT.

The sample holds one count of this clone. The chain couples TRBV28 to TRBJ2-3, with 8 bases aligning to TRBD1. V trimming: 4 bases; J trimming: 2 bases; junction bases outside the gene matches: 11. The CDR3 is 17 residues long. Per the germline V gene, CDR1 is MDHEN and CDR2 is SYDVKM. The DNA of the CDR3 is TGTGCCAGCAGTTCTCCTCGAGGACAGGGATACACAGATACGCAGTATTTT. It is translated as CASSSPRGQGYTDTQYF.

The V and J genes are TRBV5-1 and TRBJ2-4, with 8 bases matching TRBD1. The ends lost 0 bases at V and 8 bases at J; junction bases unmatched: 7. The CDR3 consists of 15 residues. Germline CDR1 is SGHRS and CDR2 is YFSETQ. CDR3: CASSLVQGAKDIQYF. The CDR3 DNA sequence: TGCGCCAGCAGCTTGGTTCAGGGGGCAAAGGACATTCAGTACTTC.

Turning to this clone: Other nucleotide sequences from this sample produce the same CDR3. The chain carries TRBV5-1 and TRBJ2-7; the D is unclear. In germline, CDR1 is SGHRS, CDR2 YFSETQ. The CDR3 sequence is 14 residues long. Trimming shortened V by 0 bases and J by 0 bases, and 7 bases separated the two germline ends. The CDR3 DNA follows: TGCGCCAGCAGCTTGGCAGCGACCTCCTACGAGCAGTACTTC. Translated, it gives CASSLAATSYEQYF.

V gene TRBV10-1 combines with J gene TRBJ1-1; 10 nucleotides match TRBD1. With 7 bases clipped from V and 3 bases from J, the junction kept 8 bases outside the gene matches. CDR1 is WNHNN and CDR2 is SYGVQD in the germline V gene (reference sequence). CDR3 size: 15 residues. The CDR3 spells CASKGTGEGDTEAFF. CDR3 coding DNA: TGCGCCAGCAAAGGGACAGGGGAGGGGGACACTGAAGCTTTCTTT.

CDR3 loop: CASSQRRTGSEKLFF. The DNA for the CDR3 is TGCGCCAGCAGCCAAAGGAGGACAGGGAGTGAAAAACTGTTTTTT. The rearrangement uses TRBV4-1 and TRBJ1-4; 8 nucleotides line up with TRBD1. Per germline, CDR1 MGHRA and CDR2 YSYEKL. The V segment lost 2 bases and the J segment 7 bases; nucleotides outside the gene matches: 6. CDR3 length: 15 amino acids.

To note about this clone: The sample carries other DNA sequences with the same CDR3. CDR3 sequence: CASSLAGDYGYTF. The DNA of the CDR3 is TGCGCCAGCAGCTTAGCGGGGGACTATGGCTACACCTTC. The chain employs TRBV5-1 and TRBJ1-2; D may be TRBD1 (5 bases). V was cut by 2 bases and J by 3 bases, with 8 bases left in between. Germline V CDR1 and CDR2: SGHRS, YFSETQ. This CDR3 contains 13 residues.

The chain joins TRBV10-3 to TRBJ2-5; weak D call: TRBD2 (5 bases). The J call is in doubt because the DNA end fits TRBJ2-7 better. This CDR3 contains 14 residues. Germline CDR1 reads ENHRY; CDR2 reads SYGVKD. DNA for the CDR3: TGTGCCATCAGTGAACGGGGTGAGTGGTACGAGCAGTACTTC. This gives the protein CAISERGEWYEQYF.

V and J are TRBV7-9 and TRBJ2-7; D is unclear. Looked up from germline, CDR1 is SEHNR and CDR2 is FQNEAQ (reference sequence). Trimming removed 3 bases from V and 0 bases from J, with 6 bases in between. This CDR3 is 13 amino acids long. The CDR3 reads CASSFTNSYEQYF. CDR3 nucleotides: TGTGCCAGCAGCTTTACCAACTCCTACGAGCAGTACTTC.

The J gene is TRBJ2-1, the V gene TRBV28, with D unresolved. Deletions cut 6 bases from V and 9 bases from J, with 12 bases between. The CDR3 consists of 12 residues. Germline loops: CDR1 MDHEN, CDR2 SYDVKM. The CDR3 sequence: CASSDFPGEQFF. The CDR3 coding sequence is TGTGCCAGCAGCGATTTCCCCGGTGAGCAGTTCTTC.

This clone was detected only once. The sample carries other DNA sequences with the same CDR3. The rearrangement uses TRBV30 and TRBJ2-1; possibly TRBD2 for D (5 bases). The CDR3 is made up of 14 amino acids. Germline CDR1 GTSNPN, CDR2 SVGIG (reference sequence). V lost 2 bases and J 0 bases, leaving 8 bases between the germline ends. CDR3 nucleotides: TGTGCCTGGAGTCGGCTAGCCTCCTACAATGAGCAGTTCTTC. Translated, it gives CAWSRLASYNEQFF.

This chain links TRBV2 with TRBJ2-5; unclear D gene. The CDR3 contains 13 residues. Germline V gene data show CDR1 as SNHLY and CDR2 as FYNNEI. Deletions cut 5 bases from V and 3 bases from J, with 10 bases between. CDR3 region: CASSKHPEETQYF. CDR3 nucleotides: TGTGCCAGCAGTAAACATCCGGAAGAGACCCAGTACTTC.

This chain uses TRBV28 with TRBJ2-4; no firm D call. The CDR3 covers 13 residues. Germline V CDR1 and CDR2: MDHEN, SYDVKM. V was trimmed by 3 bases and J by 5 bases, leaving 8 bases between them. As DNA, the CDR3 is TGTGCCAGCAGTTTGGTGGCGGAAAACATTCAGTACTTC. Translation gives CASSLVAENIQYF.

The chain has TRBV28 and TRBJ2-7, with D perhaps TRBD2 (5 bases). V was cut by 6 bases and J by 3 bases, with 18 bases left in between. The CDR3 consists of 15 residues. Germline V gene sequence: CDR1 MDHEN, CDR2 SYDVKM. The CDR3 DNA reads as TGTGCCAGCAGGGGGTCCGCGAAAGACTACTACGAGCAGTACTTC. It translates to CASRGSAKDYYEQYF. Together with reference TRBV28 and TRBJ2-7, the CDR3 gives the full variable domain: DVKVTQSSRYLVKRTGEKVFLECVQDMDHENMFWYRQDPGLGLRLIYFSYDVKMKEKGDIPEGYSVSREKKERFSLILESASTNQTSMYLCASRGSAKDYYEQYFGPGTRLTVT.

This chain joins TRBV7-9 and TRBJ1-4; no reliable D call. CDR1 is SEHNR, CDR2 FQNEAQ, per germline (reference sequence). V was trimmed by 6 bases and J by 7 bases, leaving 15 bases between them. The length of the CDR3 is 14 residues. The CDR3 bases are TGTGCCAGCAGTCAGGAGGTGGAGACTGAAAAACTGTTTTTT. Its protein product is CASSQEVETEKLFF.

The genes are TRBV9 and TRBJ1-4, with a tentative D call TRBD1 (6 bases). Germline CDR1 reads SGDLS; CDR2 reads YYNGEE. Trimming stripped 2 bases from V and 2 bases from J, with 10 bases between. This CDR3 contains 15 residues. In DNA, the CDR3 is TGTGCCAGCAGCGTCCGTCAGGGGACTAATGAAAAACTGTTTTTT. Translation gives CASSVRQGTNEKLFF.

This chain connects TRBV27 to TRBJ2-5; D is possibly TRBD2 (6 bases). CDR1 is MNHEY and CDR2 is SMNVEV in the germline V gene (reference sequence). With 6 bases removed from V and 2 bases from J, the gap between germline ends came to 19 bases. CDR3 length: 16 residues. The DNA for the CDR3 is TGTGCCAGCAGCTCCCTACCCTCGGGGGTACAAGAGACCCAGTACTTC. Encoded protein: CASSSLPSGVQETQYF.

About this clone itself: This specimen includes other DNA sequences encoding the same CDR3. The chain has TRBV28 and TRBJ2-1, with D perhaps TRBD2 (6 bases). The germline V gene has CDR1 MDHEN and CDR2 SYDVKM. The CDR3 sequence is 14 residues long. Between the trimmed V and J ends, which lost 2 bases and 2 bases, there was a span of 7 bases. CDR3 DNA: TGTGCCAGCAGTTTAGCGGGACCCTACAATGAGCAGTTCTTC. This codes for CASSLAGPYNEQFF.

The V and J genes are TRBV5-1 and TRBJ2-5; 12 bases map to TRBD2. From germline, CDR1 is SGHRS and CDR2 YFSETQ. V shed 0 bases and J 4 bases; nucleotides not matched to a gene: 4. CDR3 length equals 16 residues. The CDR3 loop is CASSLGLAGEGETQYF. The DNA for the CDR3 is TGCGCCAGCAGCTTGGGACTAGCGGGAGAGGGAGAGACCCAGTACTTC.